This T cell receptor beta chain was documented in a study of shared clonotypes between healthy human individuals (dated by TCRdb to about 2020). Concerning the study at large: The cohort comprised a couple of women and three men aged 18 to 49 years. For each donor, three plates each were used for CD4 naive and CD4 memory, two plates were used for CD8 naive, and one plate was used for CD8 memory. Blood TCR repertoires of five healthy adults were deeply sequenced to estimate repertoire size and the extent of clonotype sharing between individuals. To increase sequencing depth and limit assay-specific biases, different laboratories used diverse techniques to prepare libraries and sequence TCR repertoires. Each donor's leukapheresis produced roughly between about 0.85 and 10 billion PBMCs. The study at large found these results: Based on pairwise subsampling, the degree of clonotype sharing among donors was expected to be affected by sequencing depth. Sampling was restricted to blood, and TCR repertoires in tissues likely differ from the TCR repertoires found in blood. Estimated clonotype richness was generally larger for naive than for memory subsets. Rarefaction of sorted-subset datasets indicated incomplete sequencing despite the large sequencing depth. When a handful of donors were compared, the shared fraction of clonotypes was 5% to 6.5% for naive CD4, approximately 3.3% for naive CD8, roughly 2.5% for memory CD4, and 0.3% to 0.5% for memory CD8. Because the study included a small number of donors, the genetic and exposure-history diversity represented was limited. Compared with non-shared clonotypes, the clonotypes found in all four sorted-subset donors had higher generation probabilities.

TCR CDR3 regions were amplified from genomic DNA by multiplex PCR using the deep immunoSEQ assay. Extracted genomic DNA from each cell subset was distributed evenly across all wells of several immunoSEQ 96-well plates, and each plate was treated as a replicate. For sorted subsets, each replicate PCR was loaded with about 0.2 ug genomic DNA, equivalent to about 30,000 T cell genomes. Purified libraries were quantified with a Qubit 3.0 fluorometer, sized on a Bioanalyzer 2100, and re-quantified with the KAPA Library Quantification kit. Each immunoSEQ 96-well plate was sequenced on its own single-read 150-cycle Illumina NextSeq 550 flow cell. Processing in the source paper ran as follows. The immunoSEQ output contained only junctional sequences without quality scores, so filtering could not match that applied to full-length reads. Sequences were annotated with PyIR, a Python wrapper for IgBLAST v1.9, using IMGT germline references to assign V/J genes and CDR3. Reads were removed for weak V/J assignments (E-value above 1e-6), missing CDR3, stop codons, out-of-frame junctions, or ambiguous translated residues. V3J clonotypes were defined as sequences sharing the same inferred V gene, J gene, and CDR3 amino acid sequence. Percentage overlap between repertoires was computed as shared unique clonotypes divided by the size of the smaller repertoire. Richness of each repertoire was evaluated using RTK rarefaction, the Chao1 estimator, and Recon v2.1 estimates of unobserved clonotypes. For all TCRbeta clonotypes obtained by the gDNA method from a few donors, generation probabilities were computed with OLGA. Imported from immuneACCESS, the table was reduced by TCRdb to in-frame sequences with V and J called. These copies leave out some clones; in studies compared against another copy, an unresolved V gene accounts for under half, and the cause of the remainder is not known. Clonal size and the V and J genes are those of that table, whereas D and trimming came from the DNA. The sample has over a million clones on record, approximately 80% of them singletons. The ten largest clones add up to roughly 0.61% of the sample.

Donors were healthy HIV-negative adults with no recently reported acute infections or vaccinations. Every donor was a Caucasian adult residing in Nashville, Tennessee, USA. Magnetic negative selection was used to enrich CD4+ T cells, after which naive cells were positively selected on CD45RA and the negative fraction became the memory subset. Blood was obtained by leukapheresis, after which PBMCs were separated by Ficoll-Histopaque density gradient centrifugation and cryopreserved in liquid nitrogen vapor phase. Purity and quantity of every magnetically sorted T cell population were checked by analytical flow cytometry. Each sorted fraction had its genomic DNA isolated and then quantified by UV absorbance on a Nanodrop 2000c. The CDR3 goes from the cysteine to the phenylalanine over 13 residues. Only the CDR3 region is kept as DNA, spanning 39 bases read in frame from base 1. Taken from the germline V gene, the CDR1 and CDR2 loops are SGHRS and YFSETQ. Deletion took 1 base off V and 2 bases off J, with a span of 6 bases between the germline ends.

In the case of this clone: Its cognate antigen has yet to be identified. No base-level quality is on record; no much larger clone is a single base apart.

Specimen: memory CD4+ T cells from PBMCs. The meaning of the sample's cell subset or site label: CD45RA-negative fraction. The chain uses TRBV5-1 and TRBJ2-5; no D gene call is confident. This TCR derives from a man aged 18 to 30 in good health. Some clones in this sample may be carry-over from other donors' samples. The base sequence is TGCGCCAGCAGCTTGTGGGTACAAGAGACCCAGTACTTC. Translated, it gives CASSLWVQETQYF.